This TCR beta chain was profiled in a study of T cell changes during pregnancy in multiple sclerosis. This CDR3 has 16 amino acids. Trimming removed 1 base from V and 4 bases from J, with 16 bases in between. Germline V gene lookup returns CDR1 MNHEY and CDR2 SVGAGI. TCRdb keeps only in-frame clones here, not all; method: immunoSEQ multiplex PCR. The table has about 70,000 clones, roughly 94% seen once. This receptor was taken from a female donor with multiple sclerosis, enrolled in a pregnancy study. The chain joins TRBV6-5 to TRBJ1-2; D possibly corresponds to TRBD1 (5 bases). This sample comprised peripheral blood, obtained in the third trimester of pregnancy. CDR3 sequence reads: CASSYFFQGISYGYTF. The DNA of the CDR3 is TGTGCCAGCAGTTACTTTTTCCAGGGAATATCCTATGGCTACACCTTC.